This T cell receptor (beta chain) was documented in a study of shared clonotypes between healthy human individuals. About the research overall: CD4 naive cells filled three plates per donor, CD4 memory three, CD8 naive two and CD8 memory one.

On sorted subsets, replicate PCRs used 150 to 250 ng DNA, or around 30,000 T cell genomes. Here immunoSEQ multiplex PCR was the method, and the copy in TCRdb shows in-frame clones only, minus some. This table has more than 550,000 clones, about 92% appearing once. Naive CD8 cells lacked CD45RO, underwent positive selection for CCR7 and left out terminally differentiated effector memory CD45RA+ cells. Donors comprised only Caucasian adults living in Nashville, Tennessee. In germline, CDR1 is MDHEN, CDR2 SYDVKM. The V end lost 6 bases, the J end lost 2 bases, and 14 bases lay between the germline ends. This CDR3 has 14 amino acids.

The chain uses TRBV28 and TRBJ2-7, with D possibly being TRBD1 (6 bases). The clonotype comes from a man aged 30-40 years in good health. The source material was naive CD8+ T cells sorted from blood. DNA for the CDR3: TGTGCCAGCAGCACCGGGGACAACACCTACGAGCAGTACTTC. This encodes CASSTGDNTYEQYF.